This TCR beta chain was sequenced during a study of Tregs in tolerant kidney transplant recipients. J was trimmed by 0 bases and V by 1 base; bases with no gene match: 4. The germline CDR1 and CDR2 sequences are SGHRS and YFSETQ. The CDR3 runs to 17 residues. Mixed chimerism was transient after nonmyeloablative marrow transplants from related graft donors. Assay: immunoSEQ multiplex PCR; the TCRdb copy retains only in-frame clones and omits some. The data show 100,000 or so clones, with under 95% seen just once and more than 1.5% held by the top ten. The TCR originated in a human patient who received a combined kidney and bone marrow transplant. Some T cells may be provided by the graft donor. The sequencing here drew on CD4+ T cells from blood (PBMCs), taken 12 months after the transplant. The chain joins TRBV5-1 to TRBJ2-5; 12 bases map to TRBD2. CDR3 in DNA: TGCGCCAGCAGCTTGTTGGCTAGCGGGGGGGACCAAGAGACCCAGTACTTC. It specifies CASSLLASGGDQETQYF.